The T cell receptor (beta chain) under discussion was sequenced for a study of blood T cell repertoires in COVID-19. This CDR3 is 14 amino acids long. Per germline, CDR1 SNHLY and CDR2 FYNNEI. With V trimmed by 6 bases and J by 8 bases, 8 bases remained unmatched. Data came from immunoSEQ multiplex PCR; TCRdb stores just in-frame clones and leaves some out. The repertoire consists of about 440,000 clones, with 85% to 90% occurring once and the leading ten covering 4.3%. The source is a woman aged 30 to 39 with acute or convalescent COVID-19. The chain carries TRBV2 and TRBJ1-4; 8 nucleotides line up with TRBD1. Sequencing was performed on peripheral blood. CDR3 residues: CASRGTGGREKLFF. DNA of the CDR3: TGTGCCAGCAGGGGAACAGGGGGTCGCGAAAAACTGTTTTTT.